The entry below gives a single T cell receptor beta chain sequence along with its context. Its target is not known. The data originate from a study of coeliac disease. Overall study findings and caveats: Intraepithelial and lamina propria fractions were not highly pure. Lower clonality than controls marked TRB and TRG repertoires from active celiac intraepithelial and lamina propria samples.

CDR1 LGHNA and CDR2 YNFKEQ come from the germline V gene. The CDR3 contains 14 residues. Trimming shortened V by 1 base and J by 11 bases, and 16 bases separated the two germline ends. Each fraction contributed one roughly 460,000-cell aliquot for sequencing. Clones were sequenced by immunoSEQ multiplex PCR, and TCRdb holds only the in-frame ones, with some missing. Among around 4,100 clones, around 63% were seen once, and the ten largest hold about 5.7%. Input material: lymphocytes from the gut lamina propria. This TCR was recovered from a man in his sixties or seventies without celiac disease. This chain links TRBV4-2 with TRBJ2-3, with D possibly matching TRBD1 (6 bases). This CDR3 is CASSQGQVGGGQYF. CDR3 nucleotides: TGTGCCAGCAGCCAAGGTCAGGTTGGGGGCGGGCAGTATTTT.